These 3 T cell receptor beta chains originate from one sample sequenced in a study of blood T cell repertoires in COVID-19. This table comes from immunoSEQ multiplex PCR, and its TCRdb copy is limited to in-frame clones, with some not included. The sample contains 70,000 or so clones, around 84% of which appear only once. Sequencing was done on a sample of peripheral blood. The receptors derive from a man aged 50 to 60 with acute or convalescent COVID-19.

This chain links TRBV29-1 with TRBJ1-2, with unresolved D. CDR3 length: 12 residues. Germline CDR1 and CDR2: SQVTM and ANQGSEA. V dropped 3 bases and J dropped 8 bases, with 13 bases sitting between them. The CDR3 DNA reads TGCAGCGTTGAGGAGAGGGATCGAGGCTACACCTTC. Translating gives CSVEERDRGYTF.

The chain carries TRBV30 and TRBJ2-5; a weak D match, TRBD1 (6 bases). V lost 2 bases to trimming and J lost 1 base, with 17 bases between them. The CDR3 sequence is 16 residues long. Germline V lookup: CDR1 GTSNPN, CDR2 SVGIG (reference sequence). The CDR3 here is CAWSFITGTTQETQYF. The CDR3 nucleotides read TGTGCCTGGAGTTTTATCACCGGGACAACCCAAGAGACCCAGTACTTC.

There are a few counts of this clone. This chain joins TRBV30 and TRBJ1-5; TRBD1 is a possible D gene (6 bases). The CDR3 is 16 amino acids. V was cut by 1 base and J by 1 base, with 14 bases left in between. Germline V lookup: CDR1 GTSNPN, CDR2 SVGIG (reference sequence). This CDR3 reads CAWSGRGGASNQPQHF. The CDR3 DNA sequence: TGTGCCTGGAGTGGGCGCGGGGGCGCAAGCAATCAGCCCCAGCATTTT.